Listed here are 14 T cell receptor beta chains from one sample, sequenced in a study of blood T cell repertoires in COVID-19. Generated by immunoSEQ multiplex PCR, the TCRdb table keeps only in-frame clones and is missing some. The sample shows 250,000 to 300,000 clones, 75% to 85% of them seen only once. Sequencing was done on a sample of peripheral blood. The receptors were gathered from a man aged 45 to 65 with active or convalescent COVID-19.

The chain couples TRBV5-1 to TRBJ1-2, with a tentative D call TRBD1 (5 bases). Trimming removed 0 bases at V and 3 bases at J, with 12 bases between. This CDR3 has 15 amino acids. Per the germline V gene, CDR1 is SGHRS and CDR2 is YFSETQ. CDR3 protein: CASSLGDGGDYGYTF. As DNA, the CDR3 is TGCGCCAGCAGCTTGGGGGACGGGGGTGACTATGGCTACACCTTC. Full variable domain (missing parts from reference TRBV5-1 and TRBJ1-2): KAGVTQTPRYLIKTRGQQVTLSCSPISGHRSVSWYQQTPGQGLQFLFEYFSETQRNKGNFPGRFSGRQFSNSRSEMNVSTLELGDSALYLCASSLGDGGDYGYTFGSGTRLTVV.

The chain combines TRBV6-6 with TRBJ2-2; 8 positions match TRBD2. V lost 5 bases to trimming and J lost 4 bases; unmatched junction nucleotides: 12. Germline V gene sequence: CDR1 MNHNY, CDR2 SVGAGI (reference sequence). The CDR3 runs 17 residues. In DNA, the CDR3 is TGTGCCAGCAGTCAGCCCCGGAGCGGGGGTCGCACCGGGGAGCTGTTTTTT. It yields the protein CASSQPRSGGRTGELFF.

This chain uses TRBV11-2 with TRBJ1-6, with 7 bases aligning to TRBD1. Per the germline V gene, CDR1 is SGHAT and CDR2 is FQNNGV. The CDR3 consists of 14 residues. V shed 3 bases, J shed 9 bases, and the junction held 5 bases outside the gene matches. Here the CDR3 reads CASSFLSGGSPLHF. The CDR3 DNA is TGTGCCAGCAGCTTCCTTTCAGGGGGTTCACCCCTCCACTTT.

As regards this clone: Other nucleotide sequences in the sample specify the same CDR3. The chain carries TRBV6-5 and TRBJ1-1; D may be TRBD1 (5 bases). V was clipped by 4 bases and J by 1 base, with 10 bases between them. The CDR3 totals 14 residues. The germline V gene has CDR1 MNHEY and CDR2 SVGAGI. As DNA, the CDR3 is TGTGCCAGCAGTTTGGGGGGACCGAACACTGAAGCTTTCTTT. This sequence encodes CASSLGGPNTEAFF.

This clone was found a few times. This rearrangement joins TRBV4-3 to TRBJ2-7, with a possible D match to TRBD1 (5 bases). The length of the CDR3 is 15 residues. Germline-derived CDR1 and CDR2 are LGHNA and YSLEER. V gave up 1 base and J gave up 2 bases, with 12 bases separating them. CDR3 region: CASSQVSRDPYEQYF. In DNA form, the CDR3 reads TGCGCCAGCAGCCAAGTTTCCAGGGATCCCTACGAGCAGTACTTC.

This clone was seen only once. The chain couples TRBV7-5 to TRBJ1-3; the D segment call TRBD1 is taken from the table without a DNA check. TRBV7-5 is a recognized pseudogene. This CDR3 region has 19 residues. The DNA of the CDR3 is TGTGTCAGAAGCTGTGACCGGGACAGAGATTTTAAAGTTGGAAACACCATATATTTT. It yields the protein CVRSCDRDRDFKVGNTIYF.

The chain couples TRBV7-9 to TRBJ2-7; 8 bases are a match to TRBD1. CDR1 and CDR2 from the germline V gene are SEHNR and FQNEAQ (reference sequence). J was trimmed by 5 bases and V by 6 bases; bases with no gene match: 15. There are 16 residues in the CDR3. Here the CDR3 reads CASSRDSGGRRDEQYF. The CDR3 nucleotides are TGTGCCAGCAGTCGGGACTCAGGGGGCCGGAGGGACGAGCAGTACTTC. The whole variable domain, remainder taken from reference TRBV7-9 and TRBJ2-7, is DTGVSQNPRHKITKRGQNVTFRCDPISEHNRLYWYRQTLGQGPEFLTYFQNEAQLEKSRLLSDRFSAERPKGSFSTLEIQRTEQGDSAMYLCASSRDSGGRRDEQYFGPGTRLTVT.

This rearrangement joins TRBV6-4 to TRBJ1-6; D gene ambiguous. V was pared by 1 base and J by 0 bases, with 10 bases between. This CDR3 comprises 17 residues. The V gene's germline CDR1 is MRHNA and CDR2 SNTAGT. This CDR3 is CASSDWAKSSYNSPLHF. The CDR3 DNA reads TGTGCCAGCAGTGACTGGGCGAAAAGCTCCTATAATTCACCCCTCCACTTT.

The rearrangement uses TRBV13 and TRBJ1-2, with no clear D. CDR1 is PRHDT and CDR2 is FYEKMQ in the germline V gene (reference sequence). The CDR3 is 16 amino acids. Trimming cost V 0 bases and J 0 bases, with 11 bases left between them. The CDR3 reads CASSLGRYPTNYGYTF. The CDR3, as DNA: TGTGCCAGCAGCTTAGGACGGTATCCTACTAACTATGGCTACACCTTC.

The genes are TRBV29-1 and TRBJ2-7; TRBD1 matches 8 bases. The CDR3 contains 15 residues. V was pared by 5 bases and J by 1 base, with 10 bases of the junction left unmatched. Looked up from germline, CDR1 is SQVTM and CDR2 is ANQGSEA. The CDR3: CSVRKGTGISYEQYF. CDR3 DNA: TGCAGCGTTAGAAAGGGGACAGGTATATCCTACGAGCAGTACTTC.

The CDR3 bases are TGTGCCAGCAGCTTATCGAGCGGGAGGGGTCAAAACATTCAGTACTTC. This gives the protein CASSLSSGRGQNIQYF. The V call is TRBV11-2, the J call TRBJ2-4; 10 bases map to TRBD2. Trimming at V came to 2 bases and at J to 5 bases, leaving 6 bases not matched to a gene. Germline CDR1 SGHAT, CDR2 FQNNGV. This CDR3 is built from 16 residues.

The chain combines TRBV5-1 with TRBJ2-5; 8 positions match TRBD2. The CDR3 consists of 15 residues. Germline CDR1 and CDR2: SGHRS and YFSETQ. The J segment lost 7 bases and the V segment lost 1 base, leaving 9 bases of the junction unmatched. Here the CDR3 DNA reads TGCGCCAGCAGCTTGTCGGGACTAGGGCGATCGACCCAGTACTTC. It translates to CASSLSGLGRSTQYF.

J is TRBJ2-7 and V is TRBV28, with 8 bases that match TRBD1. V was pared by 4 bases and J by 1 base, with 6 bases of the junction left unmatched. This CDR3 contains 15 residues. Germline CDR1 is MDHEN and CDR2 is SYDVKM. The CDR3 DNA follows: TGTGCCAGCAGTTCCCAGGGGGCGCGGTCCTACGAGCAGTACTTC. Translating gives CASSSQGARSYEQYF.

This chain joins TRBV18 and TRBJ1-3; D not certain. The CDR3 consists of 16 residues. V shed 3 bases and J shed 0 bases, with 12 bases lying between them. The germline V gene has CDR1 KGHSH and CDR2 LQKENI. The CDR3 DNA reads TGTGCCAGCTCACCGGACTTTGCGAGCTCTGGAAACACCATATATTTT. It specifies CASSPDFASSGNTIYF.